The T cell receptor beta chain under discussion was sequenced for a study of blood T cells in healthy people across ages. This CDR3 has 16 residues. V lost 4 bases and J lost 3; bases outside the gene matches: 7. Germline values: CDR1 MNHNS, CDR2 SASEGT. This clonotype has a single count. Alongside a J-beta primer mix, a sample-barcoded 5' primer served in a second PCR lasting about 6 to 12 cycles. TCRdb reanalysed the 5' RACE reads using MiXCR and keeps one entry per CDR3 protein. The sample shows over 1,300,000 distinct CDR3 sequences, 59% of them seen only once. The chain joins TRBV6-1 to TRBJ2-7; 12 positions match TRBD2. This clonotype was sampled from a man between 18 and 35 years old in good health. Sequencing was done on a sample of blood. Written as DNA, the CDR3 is TGTGCCAGCAGTGGCTACCGACTAGCGGGGGACTACGAGCAGTACTTC. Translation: CASSGYRLAGDYEQYF.